Shown below are 20 T cell receptor beta chains from a single sample sequenced in a study of metastatic and nonmetastatic thyroid tumors. No treatment of any kind had been given to any patient before thyroid surgery. TCRdb redid the clone calls on the PCR reads using MiXCR. Among fewer than 100,000 clones, under 15% were seen once, and the ten largest hold 3% to 4.5%. The sequenced sample was blood. The origin of the receptors is a female donor with papillary thyroid cancer or a benign thyroid nodule (not recorded which). Some clones in this sample may be carry-over from other donors' samples.

In its sample, this clone was seen many times. The chain combines TRBV7-8 with TRBJ1-3; weak D call: TRBD1 (5 bases). CDR1 and CDR2 from the germline V gene are SGHVS and FQNEAQ. V lost 0 bases and J lost 4, with 10 bases in between. This CDR3 comprises 15 residues. Written as DNA, the CDR3 is TGTGCCAGCAGCTTAGCAGGACATTCCGGAAACACCATATATTTT. Its translation: CASSLAGHSGNTIYF.

This clone was detected ten times or more. Its ends do not fully match the called genes, so a read error is possible. As DNA, the CDR3 is TGTGCCGGTAGAGACGCTGGGGCCAACGTCCTGACTTTC. It specifies CAGRDAGANVLTF. The rearrangement joins TRBV19 to TRBJ2-6; D gene unclear. Germline values: CDR1 LNHDA, CDR2 SQIVND (reference sequence). CDR3 size: 13 residues.

This clone was counted once. The chain combines TRBV20-1 with TRBJ2-7, with 12 positions matching TRBD2. The CDR3 has 14 amino acids. Unmatched junction bases numbered 8, after V lost 4 bases and J lost 7 bases. In germline, CDR1 is DFQATT, CDR2 SNEGSKA (reference sequence). CDR3 in amino acids: CSAIWTSGIQEQYF. CDR3 nucleotides: TGCAGTGCTATCTGGACTAGCGGGATCCAGGAGCAGTACTTC.

A word on this clone: A much more abundant neighbour one base away suggests this may be a read error. The sample has other DNA sequences that encode this CDR3 too. J is TRBJ1-1 and V is TRBV20-1; 10 positions match TRBD1. From germline, CDR1 is DFQATT and CDR2 SNEGSKA (reference sequence). V was clipped by 6 bases and J by 6 bases; unmatched bases: 10. This CDR3 has 14 residues. The chain's CDR3 is CSAPRPGTGAEAFF. CDR3 DNA: TGCAGTGCCCCCCGCCCTGGGACAGGGGCTGAAGCTTTCTTT.

For this clone: A read error may explain this, as a much larger clone is one base away. This rearrangement joins TRBV3-1 to TRBJ2-3; 9 bases are a match to TRBD1. Germline CDR1 and CDR2: LGHDT and YNNKEL (reference sequence). The CDR3 is 13 residues long. J was trimmed by 5 bases and V by 7 bases; bases with no gene match: 4. The CDR3 DNA reads as TGTGCCAGCATGGACAGGGGAAGAGATACGCAGTATTTT. It codes for CASMDRGRDTQYF.

The table lists this clone with many counts. V and J are TRBV2 and TRBJ1-5; the D is unclear. The ends were cut back, 3 bases at V and 4 bases at J, with 13 bases in the middle. The CDR3 has 15 amino acids. Germline-derived CDR1 and CDR2 are SNHLY and FYNNEI. The CDR3 DNA sequence: TGTGCCAGCAGTGAGGAAGGAAGAGGGAATCAGCCCCAGCATTTT. Protein product: CASSEEGRGNQPQHF.

The chain carries TRBV28 and TRBJ1-1; possible D gene TRBD1, 6 bases. The germline CDR1 and CDR2 sequences are MDHEN and SYDVKM. The V and J ends lost 7 bases and 10 bases respectively, with 19 bases between them. The CDR3 loop spans 13 amino acids. This CDR3 reads CASTPGDTPLAFF. CDR3 DNA sequence: TGTGCCAGCACCCCGGGGGACACCCCGTTAGCTTTCTTT.

The table lists this clone with many counts. The rearrangement joins TRBV5-1 to TRBJ2-2, with a possible D match to TRBD1 (5 bases). V was clipped by 1 base and J by 1 base, with 11 bases between them. This CDR3 is built from 16 residues. Germline values: CDR1 SGHRS, CDR2 YFSETQ. This CDR3 reads CASSLRRQLNTGELFF. In nucleotides, the CDR3 is TGCGCCAGCAGCTTGCGGAGACAGTTGAACACCGGGGAGCTGTTTTTT.

Concerning this clone: A much larger clone sits a single nucleotide away, making a read error possible. The chain carries TRBV4-1 and TRBJ2-2; 8 nucleotides agree with TRBD1. Germline CDR1 and CDR2: MGHRA and YSYEKL. CDR3 length: 18 amino acids. V lost 5 bases and J lost 5; bases outside the gene matches: 16. In nucleotides, the CDR3 is TGCGCCAGCAGCTCAAGGTATTTCGTATGGACAGGGACCGGGGAGCTGTTTTTT. As protein: CASSSRYFVWTGTGELFF.

The genes are TRBV20-1 and TRBJ2-7; no clear D. Germline V lookup: CDR1 DFQATT, CDR2 SNEGSKA (reference sequence). This CDR3 is 14 amino acids long. V dropped 6 bases and J dropped 0 bases, with 15 bases sitting between them. This CDR3 is CSALHMASSYEQYF. For the CDR3, the DNA is TGCAGTGCGCTCCACATGGCGTCCTCCTACGAGCAGTACTTC.

This clone was seen a handful of times. One end of the junction varies from germline; a read error may be responsible. The chain links TRBV6-5 to TRBJ1-3; 7 positions match TRBD1. The CDR3 has 15 amino acids. Germline V gene sequence: CDR1 MNHEY, CDR2 SVGAGI. CDR3 loop: CAISYKTGNGSTIYF. The CDR3 DNA reads TGTGCCATCAGTTACAAGACAGGGAACGGAAGCACCATATATTTT.

Comments on this clone: This could be a read error, since a much larger clone is one nucleotide away. Within the sample, other DNA sequences also encode this same CDR3. The rearrangement uses TRBV4-1 and TRBJ2-2, with TRBD1 identical over 7 bases. Germline V gene lookup returns CDR1 MGHRA and CDR2 YSYEKL. J lost 6 bases, V lost 4 bases, and 5 bases had no gene match. There are 14 residues in the CDR3. The CDR3 here is CASSPDRAPGELFF. In DNA, the CDR3 is TGCGCCAGCAGCCCTGACAGGGCCCCCGGGGAGCTGTTTTTT.

Comment on this clone: A much larger clone lies one base from this, so it may be a read error. The chain joins TRBV6-1 to TRBJ2-5; D is ambiguous. Germline V lookup: CDR1 MNHNS, CDR2 SASEGT. The CDR3 contains 12 residues. Deletions cut 4 bases from V and 4 bases from J, with 7 bases between. The CDR3 region is CASSGELETQYF. The DNA for the CDR3 is TGTGCCAGCAGTGGAGAGTTAGAGACCCAGTACTTC.

Ten or more counts support this clone. The chain combines TRBV24-1 with TRBJ2-7; D remains ambiguous. This CDR3 comprises 15 residues. V lost 1 base, J lost 3 bases, and 12 bases lay in between. Looked up from germline, CDR1 is KGHDR and CDR2 is SFDVKD. CDR3 nucleotide sequence: TGTGCCACCAGTGATTTCAGGCTGCCGGGCTACGAGCAGTACTTC. Protein product: CATSDFRLPGYEQYF.

This clone was counted at least ten times. At one boundary the junction diverges from the germline segment, which might be a read error. The V and J genes are TRBV20-1 and TRBJ2-1; TRBD2 agrees at 8 bases. From germline, CDR1 is DFQATT and CDR2 SNEGSKA (reference sequence). This CDR3 spans 16 amino acids. CDR3 in DNA: TGCAGTGCTAGAGACCTGCGGACTAGCTCCCACAATGAGCAGTTCTTC. This codes for CSARDLRTSSHNEQFF.

This clone was recorded many times. The CDR3 DNA reads as TGTGCCAGCAGCTCCCCCCAGAGGGACTCTGGAAACACCATATATTTT. Protein: CASSSPQRDSGNTIYF. The chain uses TRBV12-3 or TRBV12-4 and TRBJ1-3, with no clear D. The CDR3 spans 16 residues. Deletions cut 6 bases from V and 0 bases from J, with 15 bases between.

As for this clone: A much more abundant neighbour one base away suggests this may be a read error. The chain uses TRBV24-1 and TRBJ2-3; D not resolved. The CDR3 covers 14 residues. V was cut by 4 bases and J by 2 bases, with 9 bases left in between. Germline V gene lookup returns CDR1 KGHDR and CDR2 SFDVKD. For the CDR3, the DNA is TGTGCCACCAGTGACCCCTTACTCACAGATACGCAGTATTTT. It encodes CATSDPLLTDTQYF.

This rearrangement joins TRBV29-1 to TRBJ1-1; possible D gene TRBD1, 6 bases. The germline V gene encodes CDR1 SQVTM and CDR2 ANQGSEA. V was pared by 4 bases and J by 3 bases, with 24 bases between. The CDR3 length is 17 residues. The CDR3 protein is CSVAGPDSRPGDTEAFF. CDR3 coding DNA: TGCAGCGTTGCCGGGCCGGACAGTCGCCCTGGGGACACTGAAGCTTTCTTT.

Note on this clone: A much bigger clone sits one base away, suggesting this may be a read error. This rearrangement joins TRBV9 to TRBJ2-7, with 10 bases lining up with TRBD1. Germline CDR1 SGDLS, CDR2 YYNGEE. The trim removed 4 bases at V and 2 bases at J, leaving 6 bases unmatched. CDR3 length: 15 amino acids. The CDR3 here is CASSSTGQGTYEQYF. The CDR3 region has the DNA TGTGCCAGCAGCTCCACGGGACAGGGGACCTACGAGCAGTACTTC.

The chain employs TRBV10-3 and TRBJ1-1; D might be TRBD1 (6 bases). Between the trimmed V and J ends, which lost 3 bases and 3 bases, there was a span of 14 bases. The germline V gene encodes CDR1 ENHRY and CDR2 SYGVKD. The CDR3 totals 15 residues. For the CDR3, the DNA is TGTGCCATCAGTGAACTCGGTACAGGGCACACTGAAGCTTTCTTT. It codes for CAISELGTGHTEAFF.